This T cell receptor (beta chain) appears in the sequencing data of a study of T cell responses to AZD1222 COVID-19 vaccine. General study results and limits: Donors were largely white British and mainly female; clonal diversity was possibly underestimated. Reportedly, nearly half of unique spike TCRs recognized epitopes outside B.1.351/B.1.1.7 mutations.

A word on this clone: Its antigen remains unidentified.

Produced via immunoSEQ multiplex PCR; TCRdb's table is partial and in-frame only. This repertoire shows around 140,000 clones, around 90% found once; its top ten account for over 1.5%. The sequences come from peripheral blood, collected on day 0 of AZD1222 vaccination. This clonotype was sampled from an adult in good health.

This CDR3 reads CASSPTMYTEAFF. CDR3 nucleotides: TGTGCCAGCAGCCCTACCATGTACACTGAAGCTTTCTTT. The chain uses TRBV27 and TRBJ1-1; D not certain. V was cut by 6 bases and J by 3 bases, with 11 bases left in between. Germline lookup yields CDR1 MNHEY and CDR2 SMNVEV (reference sequence). The CDR3 is 13 residues long.